A selection of T cell receptor beta chains follows, all from one sample in a study of cytomegalovirus exposure and HLA in healthy donors. Clones were sequenced by immunoSEQ multiplex PCR, and TCRdb holds only the in-frame ones, with some missing. Of some 130,000 clones listed, 76% are singletons. The specimen was PBMCs. These receptors originate from a man aged 40-49 years in good health and CMV-seronegative. Both conserved end residues are part of each CDR3.

j_gene | v_gene | CDR3aa
TRBJ1-1 | TRBV9 | CASSPSAAIGGTEAFF
TRBJ2-1 | TRBV18 | CASSPRLDRVGNEQFF
TRBJ2-1 | TRBV6-6 | CASSPRGAINEQFF
TRBJ1-6 | TRBV7-2 | CASSLGGSSYNSPLHF
TRBJ2-2 | TRBV28 | CASSPQRETGNTGELFF
TRBJ2-7 | TRBV14 | CASRPIVGQESYEQYF
TRBJ2-3 | TRBV10-3 | CAISEGAASTDTQYF
TRBJ2-5 | TRBV4-1 | CASRSTGTGGETQYF
TRBJ2-5 | TRBV5-6 | CASSGPTGAIQETQYF
TRBJ2-5 | TRBV7-3 | CASSQSGTWGETQYF
TRBJ1-1 | TRBV4-1 | CASSQWGGAYEAFF
TRBJ1-3 | TRBV5-6 | CASSFFDGQGTRTIYF
TRBJ1-1 | TRBV6-5 | CASRAGGATEAFF
TRBJ2-5 | TRBV29-1 | CSIRQGSLQETQYF
TRBJ2-5 | TRBV7-9 | CASSRTGEETQYF
TRBJ2-6 | TRBV27 | CASRESGANVLTF
TRBJ2-3 | TRBV5-1 | CASSLGSFGGGYQTDTQYF
TRBJ2-5 | TRBV11-3 | CASSLPGGETQYF
TRBJ1-5 | TRBV30 | CAWSAGNSNQPQHF
TRBJ2-7 | TRBV5-6 | CASSFGQGTRYEQYF
TRBJ1-2 | TRBV6-5 | CASSYSGQGGGYTF
TRBJ1-1 | TRBV20-1 | CSAWDSTEAFF
TRBJ2-1 | TRBV4-1 | CASSREGGGGRYNEQFF
TRBJ1-1 | TRBV2 | CASSGDKNTEAFF
TRBJ2-6 | TRBV27 | CASSGTGGSPGANVLTF
TRBJ2-7 | TRBV6-5 | CASSYSGPSYEQYF
TRBJ2-5 | TRBV30 | CAWSPNRGETQYF
TRBJ2-1 | TRBV5-1 | CASSLGNGGEQFF
TRBJ1-1 | TRBV5-1 | CASELGDGRGDKAFF
TRBJ2-3 | TRBV4-1 | CASSHGSDTQYF
TRBJ1-2 | TRBV10-3 | CAADGTGNLGNYGYTF
TRBJ1-1 | TRBV19 | CASSLGQGVFAEAFF
TRBJ1-2 | TRBV4-1 | CASSHPIQGEVWYGYTF